The present TCR beta chain was sequenced within a study of cytomegalovirus exposure and HLA in healthy donors. Study-wide results and limits: There were reportedly fewer N-insertions in an Asian-associated ancestry cluster than the roughly 610-donor mean, in a later analysis.

Germline loops: CDR1 SQVTM, CDR2 ANQGSEA. After removal of 6 bases from V and 5 bases from J, the junction contained 7 bases not matched to a gene. The CDR3 loop spans 14 amino acids. On this clone: The antigen remains unidentified. This CDR3 fails to terminate in the conserved phenylalanine or tryptophan, so it likely reflects a read error.

The PCR contained 60 Vbeta and 13 Jbeta primers. The method was immunoSEQ multiplex PCR; TCRdb's version includes in-frame clones alone and lacks a portion of them. Here the sample spans some 120,000 clones, about 75% being singletons. This chain uses TRBV29-1 with TRBJ1-5, with 10 bases matching TRBD1. The sequence derives from a woman between 35 and 50 years old in good health and CMV-seropositive. Sample: PBMCs. The CDR3 is CSVAPGTGDQPQHS. The CDR3 nucleotides read TGCAGCGTCGCTCCCGGGACAGGGGATCAGCCCCAGCATTCT.